A selection of T cell receptor beta chains follows, all from one sample in a study of shared clonotypes between healthy human individuals. Here immunoSEQ multiplex PCR was the method, and the copy in TCRdb shows in-frame clones only, minus some. The data show 550,000 to 850,000 clones, with 55% to 80% seen just once and under 2% held by the top ten. The sample consisted of memory CD4+ T cells sorted from blood. The receptors come from a woman aged 25 to 39 in good health. The CDR3 runs from the conserved cysteine through the conserved F or W. Each record gives: V gene, J gene, D gene, clone size, CDR3 DNA, CDR3 protein. A D gene is named only where the DNA matches it firmly. Size values are once, few and many counts, or a class for expanded clones, and some rows have none.

TRBV28	TRBJ2-6	.	.	TGTGCCAGCAGTTTACCACAGGGTTTTGGGGCCAACGTCCTGACTTTC	CASSLPQGFGANVLTF
TRBV28	TRBJ2-7	TRBD1	once	TGTGCCAGCAGGTGGCAGGGGGTATCCGAGCAGTACTTC	CASRWQGVSEQYF
TRBV6-5	TRBJ1-1	.	.	TGTGCCAGCTGGGGGAACACTGAAGCTTTCTTT	CASWGNTEAFF
TRBV2	TRBJ1-1	.	few	TGTGCCAGCAGTGGTGACAGAGGACGACAACAAGCTTTCTTT	CASSGDRGRQQAFF
TRBV7-2	TRBJ1-1	.	.	TGTGCCAGCAGCTTTACCATGAACACTGAAGCTTTCTTT	CASSFTMNTEAFF
TRBV4-1	TRBJ2-1	.	.	TGCGCCAGCAGTCACCTCTCGGGACCAAACAATGAGCAGTTCTTC	CASSHLSGPNNEQFF
TRBV7-9	TRBJ2-3	.	few	TGTGCCAGCAGCTCCCTTTCTAGCACAGATACGCAGTATTTT	CASSSLSSTDTQYF
TRBV5-4	TRBJ1-2	.	.	TGTGCCAGCAGCTTGCCGACCGCTAACTATGGCTACACCTTC	CASSLPTANYGYTF
TRBV19	TRBJ2-5	.	.	TGTGCCAGTAGTATTCAGGGAGCGGAGACCCAGTACTTC	CASSIQGAETQYF
TRBV5-4	TRBJ1-1	TRBD1	few	TGTGCCAGCAGGGACAGGGAGTCGGGAACTGAAGCTTTCTTT	CASRDRESGTEAFF
TRBV10-3	TRBJ2-1	.	.	TGTGCCATCAGCGGGGGCCCTGGGGGGACCTACAATGAGCAGTTCTTC	CAISGGPGGTYNEQFF
TRBV9	TRBJ2-1	TRBD2	many	TGTGCCAGCAGCGTAGGGGCGGGAGAGGAGCAGTTCTTC	CASSVGAGEEQFF
TRBV7-2	TRBJ1-5	TRBD1	.	TGTGCCAGCAGTTTGGGGTCAGGGGGATGGGGCAATCAGCCCCAGCATTTT	CASSLGSGGWGNQPQHF